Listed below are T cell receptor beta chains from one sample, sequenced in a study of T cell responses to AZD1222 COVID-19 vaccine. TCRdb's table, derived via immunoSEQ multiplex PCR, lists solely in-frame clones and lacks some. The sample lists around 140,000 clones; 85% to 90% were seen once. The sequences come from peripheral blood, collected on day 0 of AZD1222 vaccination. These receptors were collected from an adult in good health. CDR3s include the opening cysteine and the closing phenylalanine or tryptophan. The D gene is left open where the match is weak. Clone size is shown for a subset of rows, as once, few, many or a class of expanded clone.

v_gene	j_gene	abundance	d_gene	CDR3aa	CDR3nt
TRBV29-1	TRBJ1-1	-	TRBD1	CSVEDWGTANTEAFF	TGCAGCGTTGAAGATTGGGGGACAGCGAACACTGAAGCTTTCTTT
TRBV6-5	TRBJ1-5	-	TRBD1	CASRDRVGNQPQHF	TGTGCCAGCAGGGACAGGGTTGGCAATCAGCCCCAGCATTTT
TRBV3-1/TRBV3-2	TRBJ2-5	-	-	CASSPWGSGETQYF	TGTGCCAGCAGCCCGTGGGGCAGCGGGGAGACCCAGTACTTC
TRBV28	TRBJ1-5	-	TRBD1	CASSSGQGLIVSNQPQHF	TGTGCCAGCAGCTCGGGACAGGGCCTTATAGTCAGCAATCAGCCCCAGCATTTT
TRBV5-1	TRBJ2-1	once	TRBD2	CASSLLGLEVGEQFF	TGCGCCAGCAGCTTGTTGGGACTAGAGGTGGGTGAGCAGTTCTTC
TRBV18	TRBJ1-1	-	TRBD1	CASSSYRGLDTEAFF	TGTGCCAGCTCATCATACAGGGGGCTGGACACTGAAGCTTTCTTT
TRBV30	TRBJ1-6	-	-	CAWSRRSINSPLHF	TGTGCCTGGAGTCGGAGAAGTATCAATTCACCCCTCCACTTT
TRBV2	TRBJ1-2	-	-	CASRGRGLGYGYTF	TGTGCCAGCAGGGGGCGGGGGCTGGGCTATGGCTACACCTTC
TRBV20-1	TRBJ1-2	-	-	CSASARAYGYTF	TGCAGTGCTAGTGCCAGGGCCTATGGCTACACCTTC
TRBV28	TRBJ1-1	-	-	CASVSWTEAFF	TGTGCCAGTGTTAGTTGGACTGAAGCTTTCTTT
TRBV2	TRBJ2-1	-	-	CASSWSGGAYNEQFF	TGTGCCAGCAGTTGGTCGGGGGGCGCGTACAATGAGCAGTTCTTC
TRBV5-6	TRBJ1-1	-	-	CASSRGSMRGPTEAFF	TGTGCCAGCAGCCGGGGCTCGATGCGGGGGCCCACTGAAGCTTTCTTT
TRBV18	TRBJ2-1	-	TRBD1	CASSPPSGGHEQFF	TGTGCCAGCTCACCACCTTCAGGGGGTCATGAGCAGTTCTTC
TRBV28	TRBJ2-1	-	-	CASSMTSSRGEQFF	TGTGCCAGCAGCATGACTAGCTCAAGGGGGGAGCAGTTCTTC
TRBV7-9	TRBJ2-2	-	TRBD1	CASSHRGTGELFF	TGTGCCAGCAGCCACAGGGGCACCGGGGAGCTGTTTTTT
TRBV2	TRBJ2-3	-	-	CASSEFDYTDTQYF	TGTGCCAGCAGTGAATTTGACTACACAGATACGCAGTATTTT
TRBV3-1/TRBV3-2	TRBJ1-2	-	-	CASSRDGVGVTFLGYTF	TGTGCCAGCAGCCGGGACGGAGTGGGGGTTACGTTTCTTGGCTACACCTTC
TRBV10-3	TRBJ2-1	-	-	CATQGGVEEQFF	TGTGCCACGCAGGGAGGAGTCGAAGAGCAGTTCTTC
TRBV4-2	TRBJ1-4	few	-	CASSQDSGNEKLFF	TGTGCCAGCAGCCAAGATTCAGGGAATGAAAAACTGTTTTTT
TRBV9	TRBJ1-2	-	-	CASSVEQNYGYTF	TGTGCCAGCAGCGTAGAACAGAACTATGGCTACACCTTC
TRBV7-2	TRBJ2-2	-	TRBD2	CASSLVGLAATGELFF	TGTGCCAGCAGCTTAGTGGGACTAGCGGCCACCGGGGAGCTGTTTTTT
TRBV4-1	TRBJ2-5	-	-	CASSQVGSDQETQYF	TGCGCCAGCAGCCAAGTAGGAAGTGATCAAGAGACCCAGTACTTC
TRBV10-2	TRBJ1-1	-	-	CASSPTAGTEAFF	TGCGCCAGCAGCCCGACAGCCGGCACTGAAGCTTTCTTT
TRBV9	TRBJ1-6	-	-	CASSAFDWKGSYNSPLHF	TGTGCCAGCAGCGCTTTTGATTGGAAGGGCTCCTATAATTCACCCCTCCACTTT
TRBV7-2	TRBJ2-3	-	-	CASSPGPFGDTQYF	TGTGCCAGCAGCCCTGGCCCGTTTGGAGATACGCAGTATTTT
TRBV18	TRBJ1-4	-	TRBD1	CASSLDRAGEKLFF	TGTGCCAGCTCACTCGACAGGGCTGGGGAAAAACTGTTTTTT
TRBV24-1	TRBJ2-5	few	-	CATSDPGATKETQYF	TGTGCCACCAGTGATCCAGGGGCGACTAAAGAGACCCAGTACTTC
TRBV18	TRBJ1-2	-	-	CASSPEGGYGYTF	TGTGCCAGCTCACCAGAGGGGGGCTATGGCTACACCTTC
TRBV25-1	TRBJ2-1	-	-	CASSKTDFFNEQFF	TGTGCCAGCAGTAAGACGGACTTTTTCAATGAGCAGTTCTTC
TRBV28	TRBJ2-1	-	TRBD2	CASSSGTSDNEQFF	TGTGCCAGCAGTTCCGGGACTAGCGACAATGAGCAGTTCTTC
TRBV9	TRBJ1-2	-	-	CASSRTASTAIGDGYTF	TGTGCCAGCAGCCGTACGGCGTCTACAGCGATCGGAGATGGCTACACCTTC
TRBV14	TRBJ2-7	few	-	CASSRVSTSYYEQYF	TGTGCCAGCAGCCGGGTCTCAACATCCTACTACGAGCAGTACTTC
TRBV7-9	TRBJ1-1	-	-	CASSSRAGEAFF	TGTGCCAGCAGCTCCAGGGCCGGGGAAGCTTTCTTT
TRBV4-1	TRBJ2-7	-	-	CASSQVEGEREQYF	TGCGCCAGCAGCCAAGTAGAGGGGGAGCGCGAGCAGTACTTC
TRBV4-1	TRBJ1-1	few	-	CASRPPGGIGTEAFF	TGCGCCAGCAGACCCCCGGGCGGGATTGGTACTGAAGCTTTCTTT
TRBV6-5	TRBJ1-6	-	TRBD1	CASSPRGANSPLHF	TGTGCCAGCAGCCCCAGGGGGGCTAATTCACCCCTCCACTTT
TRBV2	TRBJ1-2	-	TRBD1	CASRRDRGASGYGYTF	TGTGCCAGCCGCCGGGACAGGGGCGCCTCTGGCTATGGCTACACCTTC
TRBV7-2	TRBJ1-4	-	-	CASRSGVTNEKLFF	TGTGCCAGCAGGTCGGGGGTTACTAATGAAAAACTGTTTTTT
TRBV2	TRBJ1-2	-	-	CASRRGPPFGYTF	TGTGCCAGCCGGCGGGGACCTCCTTTTGGCTACACCTTC
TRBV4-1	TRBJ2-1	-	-	CASNPGPSSYNEQFF	TGCGCCAGCAACCCGGGACCTAGCTCCTACAATGAGCAGTTCTTC
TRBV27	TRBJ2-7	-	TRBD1	CASSAGQGATYEQYF	TGTGCCAGCAGTGCAGGACAGGGGGCGACCTACGAGCAGTACTTC
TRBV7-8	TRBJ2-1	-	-	CASATTGGSSSYNEQFF	TGTGCCAGCGCTACCACCGGGGGAAGTAGCTCCTACAATGAGCAGTTCTTC
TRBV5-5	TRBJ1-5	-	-	CASSLWSDSNQPQHF	TGTGCCAGCAGCTTGTGGTCCGATTCCAATCAGCCCCAGCATTTT
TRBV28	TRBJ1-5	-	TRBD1	CASSANRGGGNQPQHF	TGTGCCAGCAGTGCGAACAGGGGAGGAGGCAATCAGCCCCAGCATTTT
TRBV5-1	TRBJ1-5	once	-	CASSLSGASNQPQHF	TGCGCCAGCAGCTTGTCGGGGGCTAGCAATCAGCCCCAGCATTTT
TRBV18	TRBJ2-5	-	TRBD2	CASSPASGTVETQYF	TGTGCCAGCTCACCGGCTAGCGGGACCGTAGAGACCCAGTACTTC
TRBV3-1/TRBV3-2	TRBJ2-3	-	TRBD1	CASSQGGGGTDTQYF	TGTGCCAGCAGCCAAGGAGGGGGCGGCACAGATACGCAGTATTTT
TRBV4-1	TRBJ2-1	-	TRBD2	CASSQLAGEYNEQFF	TGCGCCAGCAGCCAACTAGCGGGGGAGTACAATGAGCAGTTCTTC
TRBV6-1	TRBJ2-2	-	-	CASSEVSGVENTGELFF	TGTGCCAGCAGTGAAGTGTCTGGAGTGGAAAACACCGGGGAGCTGTTTTTT
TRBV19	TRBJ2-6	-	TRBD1	CASSIVARDRARSGANVLTF	TGTGCCAGTAGTATAGTCGCCCGGGACAGGGCGCGCTCTGGGGCCAACGTCCTGACTTTC
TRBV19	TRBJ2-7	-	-	CASSGLDSAKAYEQYF	TGTGCCAGTAGTGGATTGGACAGCGCGAAAGCCTACGAGCAGTACTTC
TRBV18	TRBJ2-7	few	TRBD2	CASSPASGISYEQYF	TGTGCCAGCTCACCCGCTAGCGGGATTTCCTACGAGCAGTACTTC
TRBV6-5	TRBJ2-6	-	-	CASSNQGSGANVLTF	TGTGCCAGCAGCAATCAGGGGAGCGGGGCCAACGTCCTGACTTTC
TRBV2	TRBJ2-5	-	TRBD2	CASSPAGGGTRTQYF	TGTGCCAGCAGTCCCGCGGGCGGGGGGACACGGACCCAGTACTTC
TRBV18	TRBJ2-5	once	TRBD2	CASSPSSGGRVGETQYF	TGTGCCAGCTCACCATCGAGCGGGGGCCGCGTGGGAGAGACCCAGTACTTC
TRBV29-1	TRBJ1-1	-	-	CSAGRAVEAEAFF	TGCAGCGCGGGGAGGGCGGTGGAGGCTGAAGCTTTCTTT